These 10 T cell receptor beta chains were sequenced from one sample in a study of T cell responses to AZD1222 COVID-19 vaccine. Only in-frame clones appear in the TCRdb table, and some are missing; sequencing was by immunoSEQ multiplex PCR. The sample lists under 250,000 clones; approximately 94% were seen once. Here the sequenced sample was peripheral blood, taken on day 0 of MenACWY control vaccination. The receptors were gathered from an adult in good health.

The chain is built from TRBV4-2 and TRBJ1-5, with D maybe TRBD1 (6 bases). The germline CDR1 and CDR2 sequences are LGHNA and YNFKEQ. Between the trimmed V and J ends, which lost 4 bases and 3 bases, there was a span of 19 bases. The CDR3 is 17 amino acids. CDR3: CASSPEGGGGINQPQHF. As DNA, the CDR3 is TGTGCCAGCAGCCCGGAGGGGGGCGGGGGTATCAATCAGCCCCAGCATTTT.

This clone was seen once. CDR3 sequence reads: CSVGKSGTGWGTGELFF. CDR3 DNA sequence: TGCAGCGTTGGCAAGTCCGGGACAGGTTGGGGGACCGGGGAGCTGTTTTTT. The chain recombines TRBV29-1 with TRBJ2-2, with 8 nucleotides matching TRBD1. Trimming removed 4 bases from V and 5 bases from J; junction bases left unmatched: 15. This CDR3 is built from 17 residues. Germline lookup yields CDR1 SQVTM and CDR2 ANQGSEA.

The J gene is TRBJ2-7, the V gene TRBV27, with 9 bases lining up with TRBD2. The CDR3 is 15 amino acids. J gave up 1 base and V 6 bases, and 7 bases lay outside the gene matches. Germline loops: CDR1 MNHEY, CDR2 SMNVEV (reference sequence). CDR3 residues: CASRELSGGSYEQYF. The CDR3 bases are TGTGCCAGCAGAGAACTAAGCGGGGGGTCCTACGAGCAGTACTTC.

V gene TRBV3-1 (or the pseudogene TRBV3-2) combines with J gene TRBJ1-2; TRBD1 is a possible D gene (5 bases). Looked up from germline, CDR1 is LGHDT and CDR2 is YNNKEL (reference sequence). The CDR3 is made up of 14 amino acids. V was cut by 0 bases and J by 8 bases, with 13 bases left in between. The CDR3 region has the DNA TGTGCCAGCAGCCAAGATCGAGGGGTCGGCGGCTACACCTTC. Its protein is CASSQDRGVGGYTF.

This chain links TRBV19 with TRBJ2-7; D is unclear. CDR1 is LNHDA, CDR2 SQIVND, per germline (reference sequence). V lost 3 bases to trimming and J lost 6 bases, with 9 bases between them. The CDR3 has 12 amino acids. Here the CDR3 reads CASSITRGEQYF. CDR3 DNA: TGTGCCAGTAGTATCACCCGCGGCGAGCAGTACTTC.

V is TRBV5-6 and J is TRBJ1-1; tentative D call: TRBD1 (5 bases). The CDR3 is 15 amino acids. Germline lookup yields CDR1 SGHDT and CDR2 YYEEEE. V lost 2 bases and J lost 8, with 19 bases in between. CDR3 sequence: CASSLLVTEFKEAFF. Here the CDR3 DNA reads TGTGCCAGCAGCTTACTCGTGACAGAGTTCAAAGAAGCTTTCTTT.

The CDR3 sequence is CAWGWRGAAWYEQYF. In nucleotides, the CDR3 is TGTGCCTGGGGCTGGAGGGGGGCAGCTTGGTACGAGCAGTACTTC. This sequence joins TRBV30 and TRBJ2-7, with D possibly being TRBD1 or TRBD2 (6 bases each). The length of the CDR3 is 15 residues. CDR1 and CDR2 from the germline V gene are GTSNPN and SVGIG (reference sequence). The V end lost 5 bases, the J end lost 4 bases, and 21 bases lay between the germline ends.

CDR3 bases: TGCGCCAGCAGCCCTACAGGCCCGAACACTGAAGCTTTCTTT. Residues: CASSPTGPNTEAFF. The rearrangement joins TRBV10-2 to TRBJ1-1, with a weak D call TRBD1 (5 bases). The germline V gene has CDR1 WSHSY and CDR2 SAAADI. Trimming removed 6 bases from V and 1 base from J, with 12 bases in between. This CDR3 contains 14 residues.

The V gene is TRBV11-2, the J gene TRBJ1-2, with a tentative D call TRBD1 (6 bases). CDR3 length: 16 amino acids. V shed 0 bases and J shed 4 bases, with 15 bases lying between them. Germline V lookup: CDR1 SGHAT, CDR2 FQNNGV. DNA of the CDR3: TGTGCCAGCAGCTTAGAAGGTCGAGGGGGTTCCTATGGCTACACCTTC. Translating it yields CASSLEGRGGSYGYTF.

The J gene is TRBJ2-1, the V gene TRBV5-1; D is undetermined. The CDR3 is made up of 16 amino acids. The V end lost 4 bases, the J end lost 6 bases, and 20 bases lay between the germline ends. Germline CDR1 and CDR2: SGHRS and YFSETQ. The chain's CDR3 is CASSPSGPTPGNEQFF. The CDR3 region has the DNA TGCGCCAGCAGCCCCTCGGGCCCGACGCCCGGCAATGAGCAGTTCTTC.